This T cell receptor (beta chain) came from a study of cytomegalovirus exposure and HLA in healthy donors. The PCR had 60 Vbeta and 13 Jbeta primers. Method: immunoSEQ multiplex PCR; TCRdb's copy keeps in-frame clones and lacks some. Counted here are roughly 190,000 clones, roughly 74% occurring once; the ten biggest clones make up approximately 2.9%. A note on this clone: Its matching antigen is unknown.

Notes on the study in general: Analyzed later, most CMV-associated TCR beta chains appeared HLA-restricted. When analyzed later, the rates of TCR association showed variation by HLA locus, with DRB1 the most and HLA-C the fewest.

The length of the CDR3 is 16 residues. Germline V lookup: CDR1 SGHAT, CDR2 FQNNGV. V shed 1 base, J shed 7 bases, and the junction held 6 bases outside the gene matches. V and J are TRBV11-2 and TRBJ2-1, with 11 bases aligning to TRBD2. This TCR derives from a female donor in good health and CMV-seronegative. The sequencing sample was made of PBMCs. The CDR3 spells CASSLGTSGSRNEQFF. The CDR3 DNA is TGTGCCAGCAGCTTAGGAACTAGCGGGAGTAGGAATGAGCAGTTCTTC.